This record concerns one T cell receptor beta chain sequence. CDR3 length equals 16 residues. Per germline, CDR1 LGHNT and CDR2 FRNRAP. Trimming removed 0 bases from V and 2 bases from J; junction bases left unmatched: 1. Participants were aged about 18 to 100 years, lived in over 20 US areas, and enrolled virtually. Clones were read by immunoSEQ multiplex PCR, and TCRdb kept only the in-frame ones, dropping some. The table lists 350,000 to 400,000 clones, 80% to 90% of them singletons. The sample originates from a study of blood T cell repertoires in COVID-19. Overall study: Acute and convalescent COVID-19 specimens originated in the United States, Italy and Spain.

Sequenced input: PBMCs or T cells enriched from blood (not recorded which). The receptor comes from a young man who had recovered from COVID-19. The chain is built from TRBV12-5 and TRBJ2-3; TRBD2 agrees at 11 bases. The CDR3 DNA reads TGTGCTAGTGGTTTGGTACTAGCGGGAGACACAGATACGCAGTATTTT. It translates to CASGLVLAGDTDTQYF.